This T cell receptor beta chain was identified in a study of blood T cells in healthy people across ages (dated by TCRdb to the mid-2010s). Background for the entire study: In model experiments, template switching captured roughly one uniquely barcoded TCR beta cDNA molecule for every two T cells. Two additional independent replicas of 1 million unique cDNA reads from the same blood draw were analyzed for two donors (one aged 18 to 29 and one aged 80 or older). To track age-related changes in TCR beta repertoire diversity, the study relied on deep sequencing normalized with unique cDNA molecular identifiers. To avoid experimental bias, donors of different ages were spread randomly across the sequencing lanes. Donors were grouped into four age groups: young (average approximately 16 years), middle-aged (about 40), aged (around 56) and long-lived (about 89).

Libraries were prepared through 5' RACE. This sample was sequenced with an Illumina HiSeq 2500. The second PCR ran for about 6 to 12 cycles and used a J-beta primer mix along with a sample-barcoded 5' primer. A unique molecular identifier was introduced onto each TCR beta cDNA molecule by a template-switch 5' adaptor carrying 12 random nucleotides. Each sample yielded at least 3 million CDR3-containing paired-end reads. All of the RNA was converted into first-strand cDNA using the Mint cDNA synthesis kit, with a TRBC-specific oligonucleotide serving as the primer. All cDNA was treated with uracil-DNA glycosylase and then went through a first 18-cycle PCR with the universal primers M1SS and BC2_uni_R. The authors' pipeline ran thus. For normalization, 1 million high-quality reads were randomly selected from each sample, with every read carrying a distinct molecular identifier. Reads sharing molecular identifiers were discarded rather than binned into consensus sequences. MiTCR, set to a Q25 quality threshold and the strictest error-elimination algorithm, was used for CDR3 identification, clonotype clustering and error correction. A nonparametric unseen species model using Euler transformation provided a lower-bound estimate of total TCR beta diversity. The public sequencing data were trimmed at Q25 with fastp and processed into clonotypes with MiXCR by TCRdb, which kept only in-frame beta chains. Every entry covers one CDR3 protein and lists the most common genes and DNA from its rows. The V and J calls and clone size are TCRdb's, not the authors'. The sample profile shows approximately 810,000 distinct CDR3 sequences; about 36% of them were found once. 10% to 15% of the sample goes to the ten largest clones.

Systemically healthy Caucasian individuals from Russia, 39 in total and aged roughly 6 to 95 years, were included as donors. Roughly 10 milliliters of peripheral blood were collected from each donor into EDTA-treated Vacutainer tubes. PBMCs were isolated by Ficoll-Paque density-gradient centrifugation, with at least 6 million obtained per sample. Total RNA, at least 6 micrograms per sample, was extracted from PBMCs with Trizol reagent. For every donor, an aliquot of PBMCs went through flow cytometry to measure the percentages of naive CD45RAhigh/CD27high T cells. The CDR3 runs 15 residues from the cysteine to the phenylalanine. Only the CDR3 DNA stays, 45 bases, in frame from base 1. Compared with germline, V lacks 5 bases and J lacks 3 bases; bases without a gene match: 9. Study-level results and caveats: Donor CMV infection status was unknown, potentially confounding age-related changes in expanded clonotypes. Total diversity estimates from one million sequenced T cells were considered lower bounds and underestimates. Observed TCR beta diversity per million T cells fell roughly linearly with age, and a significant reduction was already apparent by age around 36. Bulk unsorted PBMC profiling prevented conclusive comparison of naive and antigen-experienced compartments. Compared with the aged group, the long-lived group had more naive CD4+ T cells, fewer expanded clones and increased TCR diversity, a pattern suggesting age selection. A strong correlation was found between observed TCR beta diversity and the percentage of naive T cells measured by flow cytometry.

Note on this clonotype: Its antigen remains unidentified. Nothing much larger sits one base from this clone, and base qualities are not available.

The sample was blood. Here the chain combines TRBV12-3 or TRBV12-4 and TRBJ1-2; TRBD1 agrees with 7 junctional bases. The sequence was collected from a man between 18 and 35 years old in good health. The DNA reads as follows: TGTGCCAGCAGTCCTGGACAGGCCACCCACTATGGCTACACCTTC. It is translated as CASSPGQATHYGYTF.